This TCR beta chain was recorded in a study of CXCR3-negative and CXCR3-positive naive CD8 T cells. The study's findings and limits: No difference in surface CD5 was seen between naive subsets, and TCR strength was inferred from TRB CDR3 properties. Naive CXCR3-positive and CXCR3-negative cells shared similar TRBV-TRBJ usage, unlike memory cells.

To note about this clonotype: The antigen remains undetermined.

The method, 5' RACE with UMI labels, was used to prepare the TRB cDNA libraries. TCRdb reanalyzed the 5' RACE reads and collapses them to one entry per CDR3 protein, without DNA. This sample contains approximately 40,000 distinct CDR3 sequences. CDR1 SQVTM and CDR2 ANQGSEA come from the germline V gene. CDR3 length: 13 residues. Each CD8+ T cell subset was sorted in triplicate, hundreds of thousands of cells each. This chain connects TRBV29-1 to TRBJ2-5; TCRdb lists TRBD1, though no DNA is available to test this call. The receptor comes from a human donor in good health. Some clones in this sample may be carry-over from other donors' samples. Sequenced material: memory CD8+ T cells from blood. The chain's CDR3 is CSARTGDRETQYF.